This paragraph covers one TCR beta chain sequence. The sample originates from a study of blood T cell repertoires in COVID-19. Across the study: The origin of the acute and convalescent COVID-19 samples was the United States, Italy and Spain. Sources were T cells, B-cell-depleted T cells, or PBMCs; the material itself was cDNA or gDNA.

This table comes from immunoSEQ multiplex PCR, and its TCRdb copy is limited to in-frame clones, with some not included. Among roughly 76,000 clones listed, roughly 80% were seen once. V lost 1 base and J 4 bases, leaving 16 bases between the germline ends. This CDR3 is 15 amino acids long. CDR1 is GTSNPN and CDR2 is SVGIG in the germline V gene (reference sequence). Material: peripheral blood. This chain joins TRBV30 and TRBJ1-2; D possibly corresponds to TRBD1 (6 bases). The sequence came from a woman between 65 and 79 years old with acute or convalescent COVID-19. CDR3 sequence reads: CAWSDGGRGAYGYTF. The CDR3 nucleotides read TGTGCCTGGAGTGATGGGGGCAGGGGCGCCTATGGCTACACCTTC.